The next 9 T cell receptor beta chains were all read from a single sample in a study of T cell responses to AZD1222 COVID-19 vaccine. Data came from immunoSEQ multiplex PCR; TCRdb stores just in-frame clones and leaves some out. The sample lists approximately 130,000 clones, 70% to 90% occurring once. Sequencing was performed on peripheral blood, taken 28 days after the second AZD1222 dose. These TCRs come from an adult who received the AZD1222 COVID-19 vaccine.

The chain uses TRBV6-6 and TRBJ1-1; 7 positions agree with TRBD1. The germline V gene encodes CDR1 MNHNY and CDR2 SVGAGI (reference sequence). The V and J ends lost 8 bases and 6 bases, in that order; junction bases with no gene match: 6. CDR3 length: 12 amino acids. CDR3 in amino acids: CASQTGRAEAFF. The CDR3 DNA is TGTGCCAGCCAGACAGGGAGGGCTGAAGCTTTCTTT.

The CDR3 is CASSSGNNSPLHF. DNA for the CDR3: TGTGCCAGCAGTTCAGGGAATAATTCACCCCTCCACTTT. This sequence joins TRBV16 and TRBJ1-6; D possibly corresponds to TRBD1 (5 bases). CDR1 and CDR2 (germline): KGHSY, FQNENV. CDR3 length equals 13 residues. The V and J ends lost 6 bases and 5 bases respectively, with 8 bases between them.

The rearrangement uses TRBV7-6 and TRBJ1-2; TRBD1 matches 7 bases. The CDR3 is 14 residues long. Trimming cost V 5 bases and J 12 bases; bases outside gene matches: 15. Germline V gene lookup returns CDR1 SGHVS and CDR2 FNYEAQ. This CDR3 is CASSRFDRDLGNTF. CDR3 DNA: TGTGCCAGCAGCCGATTTGACAGGGACCTAGGTAACACCTTC.

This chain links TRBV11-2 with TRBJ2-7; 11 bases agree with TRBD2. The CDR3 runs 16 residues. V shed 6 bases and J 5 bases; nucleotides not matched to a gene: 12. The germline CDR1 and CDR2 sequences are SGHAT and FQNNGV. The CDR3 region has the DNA TGTGCCAGCAGGATAGTAGCGGGAGGGCCAAGGAACGAGCAGTACTTC. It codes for CASRIVAGGPRNEQYF.

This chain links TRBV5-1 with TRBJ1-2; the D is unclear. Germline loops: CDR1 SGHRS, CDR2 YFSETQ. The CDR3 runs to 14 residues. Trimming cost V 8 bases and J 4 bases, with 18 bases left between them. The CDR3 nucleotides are TGCGCCAGAGGTACAGTCGAGGTATTCTATGGCTACACCTTC. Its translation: CARGTVEVFYGYTF.

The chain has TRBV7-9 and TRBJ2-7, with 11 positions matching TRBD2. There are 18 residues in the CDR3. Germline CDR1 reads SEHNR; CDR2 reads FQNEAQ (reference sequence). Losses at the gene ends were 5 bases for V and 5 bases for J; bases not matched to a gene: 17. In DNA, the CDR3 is TGTGCCAGCAGCCCTTGGACAGGGACTAGCGGACCCTTCCACGAGCAGTACTTC. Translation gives CASSPWTGTSGPFHEQYF.

The CDR3 region is CASSIGGSGNIQYF. The CDR3, as DNA: TGTGCCAGTAGTATCGGGGGTAGCGGGAACATTCAGTACTTC. The chain employs TRBV19 and TRBJ2-4; 7 positions agree with TRBD2. CDR3 size: 14 residues. Looked up from germline, CDR1 is LNHDA and CDR2 is SQIVND (reference sequence). Trimming removed 3 bases from V and 7 bases from J; junction bases left unmatched: 6.

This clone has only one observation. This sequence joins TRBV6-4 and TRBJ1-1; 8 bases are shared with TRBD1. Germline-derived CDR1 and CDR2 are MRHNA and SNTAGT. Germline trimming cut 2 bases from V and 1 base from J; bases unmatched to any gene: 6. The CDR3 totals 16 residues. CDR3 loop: CASSDTRTGQNTEAFF. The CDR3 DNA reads TGTGCCAGCAGTGACACCCGGACAGGGCAGAACACTGAAGCTTTCTTT.

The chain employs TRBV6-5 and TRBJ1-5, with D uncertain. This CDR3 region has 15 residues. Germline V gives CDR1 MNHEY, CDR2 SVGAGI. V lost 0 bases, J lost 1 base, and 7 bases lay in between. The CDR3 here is CASSYSEASNQPQHF. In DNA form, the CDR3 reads TGTGCCAGCAGTTACTCAGAGGCCAGCAATCAGCCCCAGCATTTT.